This TCR beta chain was captured by sequencing in a study of spatial heterogeneity in lung cancer. The germline V gene encodes CDR1 SEHNR and CDR2 FQNEAQ (reference sequence). With 4 bases clipped from V and 5 bases from J, the junction kept 4 bases outside the gene matches. This CDR3 spans 14 amino acids. Time point in this sample: sample taken at primary tumor resection. Without sorting, whole RNA was sequenced from tumor, nontumor lung or frozen PBMC. Each TCR cDNA molecule carried a unique molecular identifier. TCRdb independently ran MiXCR on the 5' RACE reads; one entry per CDR3 protein. The profile shows 40,000 to 45,000 distinct CDR3 sequences, 6.5% to 8.5% of them singletons. This clonotype was detected ten times or more.

The receptor comes from a female donor with early-stage non-small cell lung cancer. The rearrangement uses TRBV7-9 and TRBJ2-5, with TRBD1 identical over 10 bases. The sample was PBMCs, taken at surgery. CDR3 nucleotide sequence: TGTGCCAGCAGCTCGACAGGGGGCGCGGAGACCCAGTACTTC. Its protein product is CASSSTGGAETQYF.